This T cell receptor beta chain was observed in a study of vaccination effects on CD4 cells after COVID-19. Study conclusions and caveats: Marked clonal contraction was seen late after vaccination (in both infection- and vaccine-induced clones). No early post-infection timepoints were available in the study, which also included few convalescent patients.

Isolating CD4+ T cells followed less than 12 days of culture. Points on this clone: Antigen: not known.

Data came from immunoSEQ multiplex PCR; TCRdb stores just in-frame clones and leaves some out. The sample has tens of thousands of clones, 60% to 85% seen once. Germline loops: CDR1 KGHSH, CDR2 LQKENI. Trimming removed 0 bases at V and 8 bases at J, with 13 bases between. This CDR3 is built from 15 residues. The receptor's source is a human donor who had a prior SARS-CoV-2 infection. This specimen consisted of CD4+ T cells from PBMCs cultured without peptide, obtained before COVID-19 vaccination. This rearrangement joins TRBV18 to TRBJ1-4; weak D call: TRBD1 (5 bases). CDR3 sequence: CASSPPSGRGEKLFF. CDR3 DNA: TGTGCCAGCTCACCACCGTCAGGGAGAGGAGAAAAACTGTTTTTT. Full variable domain (missing parts from reference TRBV18 and TRBJ1-4): NAGVMQNPRHLVRRRGQEARLRCSPMKGHSHVYWYRQLPEEGLKFMVYLQKENIIDESGMPKERFSAEFPKEGPSILRIQQVVRGDSAAYFCASSPPSGRGEKLFFGSGTQLSVL.